This TCR beta chain appears in the sequencing data of a study of OX40 agonist ivuxolimab in advanced cancers. Study information: An agonistic human IgG2 monoclonal antibody against OX40 (CD134) was given. All patients had ivuxolimab intravenously every 2 weeks at 0.01 to 10 mg/kg.

Regarding this clone: Its antigen remains unknown.

Anyone with autoimmune disease history or systemic immunosuppression was excluded. Assay: immunoSEQ multiplex PCR; the TCRdb copy retains only in-frame clones and omits some. The sample lists about 75,000 clones, over 85% occurring once. Broader study findings: Partial responders dosed at 0.1-3.0 mg/kg displayed clonal expansion ranking among the lowest.

Sequencing was performed on CD4+ or CD8+ T cells sorted from blood, taken in a trial of the OX40 agonist ivuxolimab. The TCR was taken from an adult with an advanced solid tumor such as melanoma, head and neck, liver or kidney cancer.

CDR3 in amino acids: CASSHEPPSGGPRDTQYF. In DNA, the CDR3 is TGCGCCAGCAGCCACGAGCCTCCCAGCGGGGGGCCGAGGGATACGCAGTATTTT. The V and J genes are TRBV4-1 and TRBJ2-3, with 9 positions matching TRBD2. V trimming: 3 bases; J trimming: 6 bases; junction bases outside the gene matches: 16. The V gene's germline CDR1 is MGHRA and CDR2 YSYEKL. The CDR3 totals 18 residues.